Below are 10 T cell receptor beta chains sequenced from a single sample in a study of blood T cell repertoires in COVID-19. Profiled with immunoSEQ multiplex PCR; TCRdb holds only in-frame clones, not every one. The sample has just under 250,000 clones; about 89% are singletons. Specimen: PBMCs or T cells enriched from blood (not recorded which). Source of these receptors: a woman aged 25-40 years who had recovered from COVID-19.

This chain uses TRBV12-3 or TRBV12-4 with TRBJ2-1; perhaps TRBD1 as D (5 bases). The length of the CDR3 is 12 residues. V was clipped by 3 bases and J by 12 bases, with 12 bases between them. The CDR3 DNA follows: TGTGCCAGCAGTTTTGGGGCTGACGTGCAGTTCTTC. Amino acids: CASSFGADVQFF.

The sample holds many counts of this clone. This sequence joins TRBV13 and TRBJ2-3, with TRBD2 identical over 9 bases. CDR1 is PRHDT and CDR2 is FYEKMQ in the germline V gene (reference sequence). Trimming cost V 3 bases and J 3 bases; bases outside gene matches: 7. This CDR3 spans 16 amino acids. The CDR3 sequence is CASSFNGLARTDTQYF. Here the CDR3 DNA reads TGTGCCAGCAGCTTCAACGGACTAGCGCGGACAGATACGCAGTATTTT.

This clone occurred once. The CDR3 loop is CASSMLRTALGGPEAFF. For the CDR3, the DNA is TGTGCCAGTAGTATGTTACGTACAGCATTGGGTGGCCCTGAAGCTTTCTTT. The chain recombines TRBV19 with TRBJ1-1, with unresolved D. CDR3 size: 17 residues. CDR1 is LNHDA, CDR2 SQIVND, per germline (reference sequence). V gave up 3 bases and J gave up 6 bases, with 23 bases separating them.

The chain is built from TRBV29-1 and TRBJ1-1; perhaps TRBD1 as D (5 bases). Trimming took off 0 bases at V and 2 bases at J, with 10 bases between the two ends. CDR1 and CDR2 (germline): SQVTM, ANQGSEA. The CDR3 totals 14 residues. CDR3 amino acids: CSVEDIQGNTEAFF. The CDR3 DNA is TGCAGCGTTGAAGACATCCAGGGAAACACTGAAGCTTTCTTT.

This chain links TRBV11-2 with TRBJ2-1; 7 bases line up with TRBD1. J was trimmed by 4 bases and V by 5 bases; bases with no gene match: 11. The germline gives CDR1 SGHAT, CDR2 FQNNGV. This CDR3 spans 16 amino acids. The CDR3 sequence: CASSLNRDSSYNEQFF. DNA for the CDR3: TGTGCCAGCAGCCTGAACCGGGACAGCTCTTACAATGAGCAGTTCTTC.

This clone has a single count. This rearrangement joins TRBV7-9 to TRBJ1-2; weak D call: TRBD1 (5 bases). V was clipped by 4 bases and J by 4 bases, with 19 bases between them. CDR1 and CDR2 from the germline V gene are SEHNR and FQNEAQ (reference sequence). This CDR3 is built from 16 residues. The CDR3 spells CASSSSGTRGSYGYTF. The CDR3 region has the DNA TGTGCCAGCAGCTCATCCGGGACTCGAGGGAGCTATGGCTACACCTTC.

J is TRBJ2-1 and V is TRBV5-4, with a possible D match to TRBD2 (6 bases). The V end was cut by 3 bases, the J end by 6 bases, with 10 bases between. CDR3 length equals 13 residues. Germline V CDR1 and CDR2: SGHNT, YYREEE (reference sequence). CDR3 sequence (DNA): TGTGCCAGCAGCTGGGGAGGTTTCAATGAGCAGTTCTTC. This sequence encodes CASSWGGFNEQFF.

The chain uses TRBV12-3 or TRBV12-4 and TRBJ1-1; 8 bases match TRBD1. V shed 5 bases and J 7 bases; nucleotides not matched to a gene: 3. The CDR3 covers 12 residues. Here the CDR3 reads CASSIGTGEAFF. The DNA for the CDR3 is TGTGCCAGCAGTATAGGGACAGGTGAAGCTTTCTTT.

This chain uses TRBV6-2 or TRBV6-3 with TRBJ2-7; TRBD1 agrees at 11 bases. V was clipped by 5 bases and J by 1 base; unmatched bases: 7. The CDR3 spans 16 residues. Germline lookup yields CDR1 MNHEY and CDR2 SVGEGT. The CDR3 protein is CASSQSGTGGSYEQYF. CDR3 DNA sequence: TGTGCCAGCAGTCAATCGGGGACAGGGGGGTCCTACGAGCAGTACTTC.

This chain joins TRBV12-3 or TRBV12-4 and TRBJ1-5, with a possible D match to TRBD1 (5 bases). The CDR3 loop spans 13 amino acids. V gave up 5 bases and J gave up 7 bases, with 12 bases separating them. DNA for the CDR3: TGTGCCAGCAGTACCAGGGTTGAGCAGCCCCAGCATTTT. Translated, it gives CASSTRVEQPQHF.